This T cell receptor beta chain emerged from a study of cytomegalovirus exposure and HLA in healthy donors. At the level of the study: Clustering assigned 70% to 90% of the roughly 400 genotyped donors to the Caucasian-associated ancestry cluster.

The junction had 6 bases not matched to a gene; V was cut back by 6 bases and J by 2 bases. Germline V CDR1 and CDR2: SQVTM, ANQGSEA. This CDR3 has 14 residues. A word on this clone: Its antigen is not known.

Whole-study findings and limits: Accurate prediction of HLA-A and HLA-B alleles (for most subjects) was reportedly achieved from TCR beta sequences.

60 Vbeta and 13 Jbeta primers were used in PCR. Sequencing used immunoSEQ multiplex PCR; TCRdb keeps in-frame clones, though not all of them. Recorded for this sample: 150,000 or so clones. The chain couples TRBV29-1 to TRBJ2-1; 8 nucleotides align to TRBD1. Sequenced sample: PBMCs. The source is a woman aged 50 to 65 in good health and CMV-seronegative. The CDR3 is CSVRGRGPYNEQFF. The CDR3 nucleotides are TGCAGCGTGAGGGGCAGGGGGCCCTACAATGAGCAGTTCTTC.